Listed here are 2 T cell receptor beta chains from one sample, sequenced in a study of cytomegalovirus exposure and HLA in healthy donors. The PCR employed 60 Vbeta primers together with 13 Jbeta primers. Assay: immunoSEQ multiplex PCR; the TCRdb copy retains only in-frame clones and omits some. The table has over 75,000 clones, around 80% seen once. The sequenced sample consisted of PBMCs. The receptors come from a man in his sixties in good health and CMV-seropositive.

V and J are TRBV28 and TRBJ1-3, with unresolved D. The CDR3 is 17 amino acids. CDR1 is MDHEN, CDR2 SYDVKM, per germline. V was cut by 3 bases and J by 4 bases, with 19 bases left in between. The CDR3 DNA reads as TGTGCCAGCAGTTTTAGAGGCCGAGGGCTCCAAGGAAACACCATATATTTT. This gives the protein CASSFRGRGLQGNTIYF.

V is TRBV2 and J is TRBJ1-6; no reliable D call. This CDR3 has 15 residues. V was shortened by 2 bases and J by 7 bases, with 12 bases between the two germline ends. The germline CDR1 and CDR2 sequences are SNHLY and FYNNEI. DNA of the CDR3: TGTGCCAGCAGTGAACGGAGCCTCGGGAATTCACCCCTCCACTTT. Translating it yields CASSERSLGNSPLHF. Variable domain in full (rest from reference TRBV2 and TRBJ1-6): EPEVTQTPSHQVTQMGQEVILRCVPISNHLYFYWYRQILGQKVEFLVSFYNNEISEKSEIFDDQFSVERPDGSNFTLKIRSTKLEDSAMYFCASSERSLGNSPLHFGNGTRLTVT.